The clone carrying this T cell receptor (beta chain) has ten or more counts. No antigen is known for it. TCRdb fed the 5' RACE reads into MiXCR, producing one record per CDR3 protein. This table has some 300,000 distinct CDR3 sequences, under 9% appearing once. This sample stems from a study of T cells after yellow fever vaccination. Study-level findings and limits: Abundant clonotypes from the bulk population could contaminate FACS-sorted repertoires. Among primary-vaccination clones, most reappeared after the booster, at almost 98% for CD4 and more than 85% for CD8.

The receptor was isolated from a man aged 18 to 30 who received the YFV17D yellow fever vaccine. Here the sequenced sample was CD4+ T cells sorted from PBMCs, taken 5 days after the yellow fever booster vaccination.

DNA of the CDR3: TGTGCCAGCAGCTTAGCTTGGACTAGGGGGAATGAGCAGTTCTTC. Amino acids: CASSLAWTRGNEQFF. The chain couples TRBV7-2 to TRBJ2-1; D might be TRBD2 (7 bases). This CDR3 has 15 amino acids. The V gene lost 0 bases and the J gene lost 7 bases, with 13 bases spanning the gap. Germline V gene sequence: CDR1 SGHTA, CDR2 FQGNSA.